This TCR beta chain was sequenced during a study of control samples from healthy donors and cancer patients. TCRdb's table, derived via immunoSEQ multiplex PCR, lists solely in-frame clones and lacks some. Here the sample spans tens of thousands of clones, roughly 90% being singletons. The sequenced sample was PBMCs. This clonotype was obtained from a woman aged 60-75 years with head and neck cancer.

The CDR3 nucleotides are TGTGCCAGCAGCCAAGGGACAGGGAGGGATGAGCAGTTCTTC. It translates to CASSQGTGRDEQFF. V gene TRBV3-1 (or the pseudogene TRBV3-2) combines with J gene TRBJ2-1; the D gene is possibly TRBD1 (8 bases). CDR3 length equals 14 residues. Germline V CDR1 and CDR2: LGHDT, YNNKEL (reference sequence). Trimming stripped 1 base from V and 8 bases from J, with 12 bases between.